A single T cell receptor beta chain is shown here with its context. Repertoires were generated with immunoSEQ multiplex PCR, while TCRdb's copy carries only in-frame clones and drops some. Among tens of thousands of clones listed, about 85% were seen once. CDR3 length: 14 residues. Germline loops: CDR1 MNHEY, CDR2 SVGAGI. The V and J ends lost 6 bases and 0 bases respectively, with 12 bases between them. The source of the sample is a study of blood T cell repertoires in COVID-19. Study as a whole: In each case, the material was cDNA or gDNA derived from T cells, B-cell-depleted T cells, or PBMCs.

The chain uses TRBV6-5 and TRBJ2-7; D uncertain. The sequence derives from a man aged 50 or older with active COVID-19. The sequencing sample was made of peripheral blood. The CDR3 DNA reads TGTGCCAGCAGCCTCTTCAGGAACTCCTACGAGCAGTACTTC. The encoded protein is CASSLFRNSYEQYF.